Following are 15 T cell receptor beta chains from one sample sequenced in a study of blood T cell repertoires in COVID-19. Clones were sequenced by immunoSEQ multiplex PCR, and TCRdb holds only the in-frame ones, with some missing. Here the sample spans approximately 250,000 clones, about 88% being singletons. The sequencing input was peripheral blood. Source of these receptors: a man aged 30-40 years with active or convalescent COVID-19.

The gene calls are TRBV5-1 and TRBJ1-1, with 9 bases identical to TRBD1. The CDR3 has 16 amino acids. Germline CDR1 SGHRS, CDR2 YFSETQ. V shed 4 bases, J shed 4 bases, and the junction held 11 bases outside the gene matches. The chain's CDR3 is CASSGQPGTGITEAFF. The CDR3 bases are TGCGCCAGCAGCGGACAACCCGGGACAGGGATCACTGAAGCTTTCTTT.

This sequence joins TRBV28 and TRBJ2-7; the D gene is possibly TRBD1 (6 bases). The germline V gene encodes CDR1 MDHEN and CDR2 SYDVKM. The CDR3 is made up of 13 amino acids. V dropped 2 bases and J dropped 7 bases, with 12 bases sitting between them. CDR3 coding DNA: TGTGCCAGCAGTTTAGGGGGCGGTGGGGAGCAGTACTTC. Translation: CASSLGGGGEQYF. Supplemented by reference TRBV28 and TRBJ2-7, the full variable domain reads DVKVTQSSRYLVKRTGEKVFLECVQDMDHENMFWYRQDPGLGLRLIYFSYDVKMKEKGDIPEGYSVSREKKERFSLILESASTNQTSMYLCASSLGGGGEQYFGPGTRLTVT.

This chain connects TRBV12-3 or TRBV12-4 to TRBJ2-7; D may be TRBD2 (6 bases). Trimming pared 7 bases from V and 7 bases from J, leaving 14 bases between. This CDR3 comprises 12 residues. For the CDR3, the DNA is TGTGCCAGCAAGCGGGCAGGGAGGGAGCAGTACTTC. This gives the protein CASKRAGREQYF.

The chain has TRBV7-3 and TRBJ2-1; 9 bases agree with TRBD1. The CDR3 totals 16 residues. The germline V gene has CDR1 SGHTA and CDR2 FQGTGA. Trimming took 4 bases from V and 9 from J; bases not matched to a gene: 13. For the CDR3, the DNA is TGTGCCAGCAGCTCGACAGGGGGTGGAAAGAAAAGTGAGCAGTTCTTC. This translates into CASSSTGGGKKSEQFF.

This clone was picked up a small number of times. V usage is TRBV6-5 and J usage is TRBJ2-7, with D perhaps matching TRBD1 (5 bases). CDR3 length equals 15 residues. V lost 4 bases and J 2 bases, leaving 15 bases between the germline ends. Germline V CDR1 and CDR2: MNHEY, SVGAGI. The CDR3 here is CASSSAQGTPYEQYF. In nucleotides, the CDR3 is TGTGCCAGCAGTTCCGCTCAGGGTACCCCCTACGAGCAGTACTTC.

The chain recombines TRBV5-1 with TRBJ2-3; the D gene is possibly TRBD2 (6 bases). The CDR3 consists of 13 residues. Germline V lookup: CDR1 SGHRS, CDR2 YFSETQ. V lost 6 bases to trimming and J lost 5 bases, with 13 bases between them. The CDR3 region is CASTYVGRDTQYF. CDR3 DNA: TGCGCCAGCACCTACGTCGGGAGAGATACGCAGTATTTT. Full variable domain (rest looked up from reference TRBV5-1 and TRBJ2-3): KAGVTQTPRYLIKTRGQQVTLSCSPISGHRSVSWYQQTPGQGLQFLFEYFSETQRNKGNFPGRFSGRQFSNSRSEMNVSTLELGDSALYLCASTYVGRDTQYFGPGTRLTVL.

V usage is TRBV21-1 and J usage is TRBJ2-7; TRBD1 is the table's D call, not checked against the DNA. TRBV21-1 is a known pseudogene. The CDR3 has 20 residues. CDR3 region: CASSKNLLVTGTGGSYEQYF. The DNA of the CDR3 is TGTGCCAGCAGCAAAAATTTATTAGTAACAGGGACGGGTGGCTCCTACGAGCAGTACTTC.

This clone is a singleton in its sample. The V and J genes are TRBV27 and TRBJ1-5; the D gene is possibly TRBD1 (5 bases). The CDR3 consists of 17 residues. In germline, CDR1 is MNHEY, CDR2 SMNVEV (reference sequence). Trimming took off 2 bases at V and 0 bases at J, with 14 bases between the two ends. The chain's CDR3 is CASSLKPRGISNQPQHF. CDR3 in DNA: TGTGCCAGCAGTTTAAAGCCCCGGGGGATTAGCAATCAGCCCCAGCATTTT.

V usage is TRBV4-2 and J usage is TRBJ1-2; 9 nucleotides align to TRBD1. V trimming: 3 bases; J trimming: 1 base; junction bases outside the gene matches: 6. The germline V gene encodes CDR1 LGHNA and CDR2 YNFKEQ. The CDR3 is 16 amino acids. The CDR3 reads CASSQATGGVNYGYTF. The CDR3 DNA is TGTGCCAGCAGCCAGGCAACAGGGGGCGTTAACTATGGCTACACCTTC.

J is TRBJ2-7 and V is TRBV4-1, with a weak D call TRBD1 (5 bases). V lost 0 bases to trimming and J lost 10 bases, with 16 bases between them. The CDR3 has 14 amino acids. Per the germline V gene, CDR1 is MGHRA and CDR2 is YSYEKL. The CDR3 loop reads CASSQDAYWGEQYF. CDR3 DNA sequence: TGCGCCAGCAGCCAAGATGCCTATTGGGGCGAACAGTACTTC.

This clone appeared a few times. V is TRBV7-9 and J is TRBJ2-3, with 8 bases matching TRBD2. CDR1 is SEHNR and CDR2 is FQNEAQ in the germline V gene (reference sequence). The length of the CDR3 is 17 residues. V dropped 5 bases and J dropped 1; count of bases not matched to a gene: 11. CDR3 residues: CASSPGRGAGGTDTQYF. The CDR3 bases are TGTGCCAGCAGCCCGGGACGTGGAGCGGGGGGCACAGATACGCAGTATTTT.

This chain uses TRBV9 with TRBJ1-2; D remains ambiguous. Trimming pared 7 bases from V and 3 bases from J, leaving 13 bases between. Germline assignment: CDR1 SGDLS and CDR2 YYNGEE. The CDR3 sequence is 13 residues long. In nucleotides, the CDR3 is TGTGCCAGCGGAGGGTCTCGGGACTATGGCTACACCTTC. Translated: CASGGSRDYGYTF.

J is TRBJ2-1 and V is TRBV6-2 or TRBV6-3; D is ambiguous. The CDR3 is 14 amino acids. The germline V gene encodes CDR1 MNHEY and CDR2 SVGEGT. The V gene lost 3 bases and the J gene lost 5 bases, with 11 bases spanning the gap. This CDR3 reads CASSYDRGHNEQFF. For the CDR3, the DNA is TGTGCCAGCAGTTATGATCGTGGGCACAATGAGCAGTTCTTC.

The chain is built from TRBV24-1 and TRBJ1-5; weak D call: TRBD1 (6 bases). With 0 bases removed from V and 7 bases from J, the gap between germline ends came to 18 bases. The CDR3 runs 17 residues. The germline gives CDR1 KGHDR, CDR2 SFDVKD. Here the CDR3 DNA reads TGTGCCACCAGTGATTTGGCCGGGACACCTTTGAAACAGCCCCAGCATTTT. It encodes CATSDLAGTPLKQPQHF.

The chain employs TRBV5-1 and TRBJ1-6; TRBD1 matches at 9 bases. J gave up 8 bases and V 4 bases, and 7 bases lay outside the gene matches. The CDR3 has 15 amino acids. Per the germline V gene, CDR1 is SGHRS and CDR2 is YFSETQ. CDR3 nucleotides: TGCGCCAGCAGCCCAGGACAGGGGAACGATTCACCCCTCCACTTT. Protein: CASSPGQGNDSPLHF.